This entry lists 25 T cell receptor beta chains sequenced from one sample in a study of vaccination and CD4 T cells after COVID-19. Sample treatment: approximately 9-day PBMC culture with coronavirus spike peptide pools or control peptides (ViraFEST assay). The unexposed donor provided CD4+ T cells, which were taken before the COVID-19 pandemic (2011-2018). With the Oncomine TCR Beta short-read assay, DNA from cultured CD4+ T cells was sequenced. Genomic DNA was drawn out of CD4+ T cells grown in culture. TCRdb called the PCR reads again in MiXCR, with one record for every CDR3 protein. The sample lists about 11,000 distinct CDR3 sequences; about 27% were seen once. The antigens for these receptors are not known. The sample taken for sequencing was CD4+ T cells from blood, cultured in vitro. The source of these receptors is a human donor in good health.

This clonotype has more than one count but fewer than ten. The chain carries TRBV7-9 and TRBJ1-3; the D gene is possibly TRBD1 (6 bases). Trimming stripped 8 bases from V and 0 bases from J, with 14 bases between. CDR3 length equals 15 residues. Germline lookup yields CDR1 SEHNR and CDR2 FQNEAQ (reference sequence). Here the CDR3 reads CASQSTGSSGNTIYF. The CDR3 DNA is TGTGCCAGCCAGAGCACAGGGAGCTCTGGAAACACCATATATTTT. The full variable domain, its missing parts supplied by reference TRBV7-9 and TRBJ1-3, is DTGVSQNPRHKITKRGQNVTFRCDPISEHNRLYWYRQTLGQGPEFLTYFQNEAQLEKSRLLSDRFSAERPKGSFSTLEIQRTEQGDSAMYLCASQSTGSSGNTIYFGEGSWLTVV.

Sample share makes this clonotype medium-sized. This sequence joins TRBV27 and TRBJ1-2, with 7 nucleotides matching TRBD1. J gave up 8 bases and V 2 bases, and 11 bases lay outside the gene matches. Germline V gives CDR1 MNHEY, CDR2 SMNVEV (reference sequence). This CDR3 is 15 amino acids long. CDR3 nucleotides: TGTGCCAGCAGTTTAAATCCAACCGGGACAGTCGGCTACACCTTC. Its translation: CASSLNPTGTVGYTF.

The J gene is TRBJ2-1, the V gene TRBV18; 7 bases are shared with TRBD2. J gave up 9 bases and V 4 bases, and 12 bases lay outside the gene matches. The germline CDR1 and CDR2 sequences are KGHSH and LQKENI. The CDR3 totals 15 residues. The CDR3 DNA reads TGTGCCAGCTCACGGGCCCTACGGGAGGCGGGTGAGCAGTTCTTC. Encoded protein: CASSRALREAGEQFF.

Relative to its sample, this clonotype is medium-sized. The rearrangement links TRBV20-1 to TRBJ1-2; D perhaps matches TRBD1 (5 bases). CDR3 size: 13 residues. From germline, CDR1 is DFQATT and CDR2 SNEGSKA (reference sequence). The V end was cut by 4 bases, the J end by 5 bases, with 14 bases between. The CDR3 region is CSATQEGIYGYTF. The CDR3 region has the DNA TGCAGTGCTACACAGGAGGGGATTTATGGCTACACCTTC.

The genes are TRBV2 and TRBJ1-4; D is perhaps TRBD1 (6 bases). This CDR3 has 13 amino acids. V gave up 10 bases and J gave up 7 bases, with 16 bases separating them. Germline V gene lookup returns CDR1 SNHLY and CDR2 FYNNEI. For the CDR3, the DNA is TGTGCCACCAACCGGGGGCATGGTGAAAAACTGTTTTTT. Protein product: CATNRGHGEKLFF. Full variable domain (missing parts from reference TRBV2 and TRBJ1-4): EPEVTQTPSHQVTQMGQEVILRCVPISNHLYFYWYRQILGQKVEFLVSFYNNEISEKSEIFDDQFSVERPDGSNFTLKIRSTKLEDSAMYFCATNRGHGEKLFFGSGTQLSVL.

This clonotype was picked up a small number of times. The chain is built from TRBV20-1 and TRBJ2-4, with a weak D call TRBD1 (7 bases). CDR1 DFQATT and CDR2 SNEGSKA come from the germline V gene (reference sequence). V was shortened by 0 bases and J by 8 bases, with 11 bases between the two germline ends. The CDR3 totals 13 residues. The DNA of the CDR3 is TGCAGTGCTAGAGACAGGGGGGTTGACATTCAGTACTTC. Amino acid sequence: CSARDRGVDIQYF.

This clonotype was counted a single time. This sequence joins TRBV6-1 and TRBJ2-1; TRBD2 agrees at 9 bases. The CDR3 contains 15 residues. V shed 0 bases, J shed 9 bases, and the junction held 6 bases outside the gene matches. The V gene's germline CDR1 is MNHNS and CDR2 SASEGT. CDR3 amino acids: CASSEASGSWSEQFF. The CDR3 nucleotides are TGTGCCAGCAGTGAAGCTAGCGGGAGTTGGAGTGAGCAGTTCTTC.

Here the CDR3 DNA reads TGTGCCAGCAGCTCGGGGCCGGCGGCGAACACCGGGGAGCTGTTTTTT. This translates into CASSSGPAANTGELFF. The chain recombines TRBV7-9 with TRBJ2-2; TRBD1 or TRBD2 may be the D gene (5 bases each). The CDR3 sequence is 16 residues long. CDR1 and CDR2 from the germline V gene are SEHNR and FQNEAQ (reference sequence). Trimming removed 4 bases at V and 0 bases at J, with 12 bases between.

This clonotype appeared a few times. The chain employs TRBV10-3 and TRBJ1-2; 7 bases align to TRBD1. CDR1 is ENHRY and CDR2 is SYGVKD in the germline V gene. Trimming removed 7 bases from V and 4 bases from J; junction bases left unmatched: 3. CDR3 length: 12 amino acids. CDR3 residues: CAIKGQSYGYTF. The CDR3 DNA reads TGTGCCATCAAGGGACAGTCCTATGGCTACACCTTC.

This sequence joins TRBV7-9 and TRBJ1-4; perhaps TRBD1 as D (5 bases). The CDR3 loop spans 15 amino acids. Looked up from germline, CDR1 is SEHNR and CDR2 is FQNEAQ (reference sequence). Trimming took 0 bases from V and 6 from J, leaving 11 bases between them. The CDR3 here is CASSLAAGYDEKLFF. CDR3 nucleotide sequence: TGTGCCAGCAGCTTAGCGGCAGGGTACGATGAAAAACTGTTTTTT.

This chain connects TRBV10-1 to TRBJ2-2; weak D call: TRBD1 (6 bases). Trimming cost V 6 bases and J 0 bases, with 20 bases left between them. CDR1 WNHNN and CDR2 SYGVQD come from the germline V gene (reference sequence). The CDR3 sequence is 18 residues long. The CDR3 loop is CASSFRAGDSSNTGELFF. CDR3 DNA sequence: TGCGCCAGCAGCTTTAGAGCAGGGGATTCGTCGAACACCGGGGAGCTGTTTTTT.

The chain employs TRBV28 and TRBJ1-2; maybe TRBD1 (6 bases). This CDR3 contains 14 residues. Per the germline V gene, CDR1 is MDHEN and CDR2 is SYDVKM. Trimming cost V 10 bases and J 3 bases, with 18 bases left between them. The CDR3 sequence: CATSLGDTYYGYTF. The CDR3 coding sequence is TGTGCCACCAGCCTTGGGGACACATACTATGGCTACACCTTC.

The V call is TRBV25-1, the J call TRBJ1-2, with TRBD1 identical over 11 bases. The germline V gene encodes CDR1 MGHDK and CDR2 SYGVNS. The junction had 4 bases not matched to a gene; V was cut back by 2 bases and J by 2 bases. This CDR3 comprises 16 residues. This CDR3 is CASSEGRTGGNYGYTF. The CDR3 nucleotides are TGTGCCAGCAGTGAAGGGAGGACAGGGGGCAACTATGGCTACACCTTC.

This clonotype was seen more than once but under ten times. The J gene is TRBJ2-4, the V gene TRBV20-1, with D possibly TRBD2 on 6 matching bases. The CDR3 is made up of 13 amino acids. V was clipped by 3 bases and J by 8 bases, with 14 bases between them. CDR1 and CDR2 from the germline V gene are DFQATT and SNEGSKA (reference sequence). CDR3 loop: CSARHGGVDIQYF. The CDR3 DNA is TGCAGTGCTAGGCATGGAGGGGTAGACATTCAGTACTTC.

This clonotype showed up just once. The CDR3 bases are TGTGCCAGCAGCTGGGTGGGACAGCCAACCGGGGAGCTGTTTTTT. Its translation is CASSWVGQPTGELFF. This sequence joins TRBV5-4 and TRBJ2-2; 7 nucleotides line up with TRBD1. The CDR3 runs to 15 residues. The V and J ends lost 3 bases and 5 bases, in that order; junction bases with no gene match: 7. Germline V CDR1 and CDR2: SGHNT, YYREEE (reference sequence).

This clonotype was seen only once. The rearrangement joins TRBV25-1 to TRBJ2-3; D gene unclear. The CDR3 runs 13 residues. Trimming left V 3 bases short and J 3 bases short, with 7 bases between. The V gene's germline CDR1 is MGHDK and CDR2 SYGVNS. Here the CDR3 DNA reads TGTGCCAGCAGTGATGGTGGGACAGATACGCAGTATTTT. Translating gives CASSDGGTDTQYF.

This chain links TRBV11-2 with TRBJ2-2, with 8 bases lining up with TRBD1. Trimming cost V 5 bases and J 7 bases; bases outside gene matches: 9. Germline lookup yields CDR1 SGHAT and CDR2 FQNNGV. The length of the CDR3 is 15 residues. The CDR3 here is CASSDFQGAGGELFF. The CDR3 DNA follows: TGTGCCAGCAGCGACTTCCAGGGGGCAGGCGGGGAGCTGTTTTTT.

The J gene is TRBJ2-7, the V gene TRBV14; no firm D call. This CDR3 region has 15 residues. CDR1 is SGHDN and CDR2 is FVKESK in the germline V gene. Trimming stripped 1 base from V and 2 bases from J, with 12 bases between. The CDR3 is CASSQGKGWTYEQYF. The CDR3 nucleotides are TGTGCCAGCAGCCAAGGAAAAGGGTGGACCTACGAGCAGTACTTC.

This chain joins TRBV20-1 and TRBJ2-7; TRBD2 is a possible D gene (6 bases). The CDR3 is made up of 15 amino acids. Trimming took off 5 bases at V and 1 base at J, with 18 bases between the two ends. The germline V gene encodes CDR1 DFQATT and CDR2 SNEGSKA (reference sequence). For the CDR3, the DNA is TGCAGTGCTGCCGGAGGGGCGCAGGCTTCCTACGAGCAGTACTTC. As protein: CSAAGGAQASYEQYF.

This clonotype was seen only a few times. V is TRBV20-1 and J is TRBJ1-1, with D possibly being TRBD1 (5 bases). The CDR3 contains 19 residues. CDR1 is DFQATT and CDR2 is SNEGSKA in the germline V gene (reference sequence). V lost 0 bases and J 3 bases, leaving 26 bases between the germline ends. The DNA for the CDR3 is TGCAGTGCTAGAGATCGGGACGTTCGAGTGGGAATTCGGGACACTGAAGCTTTCTTT. Protein: CSARDRDVRVGIRDTEAFF.

This clonotype was detected a few times. The chain has TRBV24-1 and TRBJ2-7; 12 bases map to TRBD1. V trimming: 3 bases; J trimming: 5 bases; junction bases outside the gene matches: 4. The CDR3 covers 15 residues. From germline, CDR1 is KGHDR and CDR2 SFDVKD. The CDR3 bases are TGTGCCACCAGTGATGGGGGACAGGGGGCGGACGAGCAGTACTTC. Its translation: CATSDGGQGADEQYF.

This clonotype has more than one count but fewer than ten. The chain has TRBV19 and TRBJ2-3, with D tentatively TRBD1 (7 bases). V was cut by 9 bases and J by 3 bases, with 31 bases left in between. Looked up from germline, CDR1 is LNHDA and CDR2 is SQIVND (reference sequence). CDR3 length: 19 residues. CDR3 amino acids: CASQGLVEGQMGGTDTQYF. DNA of the CDR3: TGTGCCAGCCAGGGTTTGGTCGAGGGACAGATGGGGGGTACAGATACGCAGTATTTT.

The chain employs TRBV6-1 and TRBJ1-5; weak D call: TRBD1 (5 bases). CDR3 size: 13 residues. Trimming removed 4 bases at V and 9 bases at J, with 13 bases between. The germline gives CDR1 MNHNS, CDR2 SASEGT. The CDR3 nucleotides are TGTGCCAGCAGTGTGGGACTGATCGGGCCCCAGCATTTT. This translates into CASSVGLIGPQHF.

This sequence joins TRBV7-9 and TRBJ1-1; D not resolved. Germline V lookup: CDR1 SEHNR, CDR2 FQNEAQ (reference sequence). Deletions cut 3 bases from V and 1 base from J, with 12 bases between. The CDR3 sequence is 15 residues long. CDR3 sequence reads: CASSFGGSSNTEAFF. The CDR3 DNA reads as TGTGCCAGCAGCTTTGGTGGCAGTTCGAACACTGAAGCTTTCTTT.

This chain joins TRBV6-1 and TRBJ2-7; tentatively, D is TRBD2 (7 bases). CDR1 MNHNS and CDR2 SASEGT come from the germline V gene. Trimming cost V 8 bases and J 5 bases, with 16 bases left between them. The CDR3 covers 13 residues. The DNA of the CDR3 is TGTGCCAGCGATGGGGGGCGGGGGCACGAGCAGTACTTC. It translates to CASDGGRGHEQYF.